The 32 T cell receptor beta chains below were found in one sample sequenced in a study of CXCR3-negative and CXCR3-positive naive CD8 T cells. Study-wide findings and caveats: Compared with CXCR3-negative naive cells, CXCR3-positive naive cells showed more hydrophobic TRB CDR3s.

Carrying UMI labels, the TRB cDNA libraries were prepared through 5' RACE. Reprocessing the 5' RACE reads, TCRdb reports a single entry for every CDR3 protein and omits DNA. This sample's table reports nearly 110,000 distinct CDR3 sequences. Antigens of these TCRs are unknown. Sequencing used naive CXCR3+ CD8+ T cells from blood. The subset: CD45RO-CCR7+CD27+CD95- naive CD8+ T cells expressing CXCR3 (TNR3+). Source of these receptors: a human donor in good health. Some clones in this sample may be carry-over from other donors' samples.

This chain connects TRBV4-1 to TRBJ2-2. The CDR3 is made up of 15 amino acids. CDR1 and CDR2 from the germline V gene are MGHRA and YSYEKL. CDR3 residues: CASSQERGNTGELFF.

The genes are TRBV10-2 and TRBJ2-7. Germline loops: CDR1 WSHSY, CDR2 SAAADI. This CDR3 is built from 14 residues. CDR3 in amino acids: CASSNVENSYEQYF.

The CDR3 spells CASSLLRRQIEELFF. This chain uses TRBV5-6 with TRBJ2-2. Looked up from germline, CDR1 is SGHDT and CDR2 is YYEEEE. The CDR3 extends over 15 amino acids.

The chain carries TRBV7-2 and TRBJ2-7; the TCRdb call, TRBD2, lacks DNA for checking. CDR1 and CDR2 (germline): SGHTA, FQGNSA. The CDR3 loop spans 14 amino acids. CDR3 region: CASSLIAGAIEQYF.

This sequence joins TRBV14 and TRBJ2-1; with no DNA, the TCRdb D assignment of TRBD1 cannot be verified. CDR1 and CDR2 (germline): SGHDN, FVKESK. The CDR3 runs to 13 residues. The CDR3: CASSQDTGGVKFF.

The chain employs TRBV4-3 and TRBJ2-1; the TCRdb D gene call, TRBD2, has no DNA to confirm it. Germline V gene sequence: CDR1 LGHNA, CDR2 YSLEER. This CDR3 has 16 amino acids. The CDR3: CASSPSAGFAHNEQFF.

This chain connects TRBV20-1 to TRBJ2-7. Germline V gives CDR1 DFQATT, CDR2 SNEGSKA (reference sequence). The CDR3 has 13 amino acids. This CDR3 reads CSARGYVTYEQYF.

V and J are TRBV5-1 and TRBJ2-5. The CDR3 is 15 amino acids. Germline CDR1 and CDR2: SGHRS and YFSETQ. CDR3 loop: CASSLKWPEVETQYF. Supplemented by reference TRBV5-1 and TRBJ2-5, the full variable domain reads KAGVTQTPRYLIKTRGQQVTLSCSPISGHRSVSWYQQTPGQGLQFLFEYFSETQRNKGNFPGRFSGRQFSNSRSEMNVSTLELGDSALYLCASSLKWPEVETQYFGPGTRLLVL.

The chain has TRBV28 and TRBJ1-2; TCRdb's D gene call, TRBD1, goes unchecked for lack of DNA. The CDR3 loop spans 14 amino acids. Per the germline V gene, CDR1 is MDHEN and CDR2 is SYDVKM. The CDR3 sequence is CASSADSNGYGYTF.

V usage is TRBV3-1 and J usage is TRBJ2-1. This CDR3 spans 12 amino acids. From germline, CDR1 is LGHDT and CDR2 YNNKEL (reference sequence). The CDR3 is CASSQPSYEQFF.

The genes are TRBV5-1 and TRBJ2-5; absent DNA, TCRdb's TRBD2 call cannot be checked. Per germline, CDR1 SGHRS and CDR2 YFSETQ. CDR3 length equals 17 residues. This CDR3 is CASSQGGSGGAQETQYF.

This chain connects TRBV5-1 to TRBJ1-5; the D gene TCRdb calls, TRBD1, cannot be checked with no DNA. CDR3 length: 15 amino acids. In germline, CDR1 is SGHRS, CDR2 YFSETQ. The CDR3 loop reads CASSPGGDLGQPQHF.

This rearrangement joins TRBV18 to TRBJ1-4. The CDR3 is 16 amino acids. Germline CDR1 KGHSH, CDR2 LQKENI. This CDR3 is CASSLSSTVANEKLFF.

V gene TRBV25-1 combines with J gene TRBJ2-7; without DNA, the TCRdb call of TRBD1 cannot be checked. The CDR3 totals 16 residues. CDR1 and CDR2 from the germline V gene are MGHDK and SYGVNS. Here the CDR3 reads CASSASGTPRPYEQYF.

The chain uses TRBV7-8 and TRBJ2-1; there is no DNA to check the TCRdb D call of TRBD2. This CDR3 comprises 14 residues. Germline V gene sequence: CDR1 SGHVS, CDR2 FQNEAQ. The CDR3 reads CASSSRLANNEQFF. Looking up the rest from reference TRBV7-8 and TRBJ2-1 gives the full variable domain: GAGVSQSPRYKVAKRGQDVALRCDPISGHVSLFWYQQALGQGPEFLTYFQNEAQLDKSGLPSDRFFAERPEGSVSTLKIQRTQQEDSAVYLCASSSRLANNEQFFGPGTRLTVL.

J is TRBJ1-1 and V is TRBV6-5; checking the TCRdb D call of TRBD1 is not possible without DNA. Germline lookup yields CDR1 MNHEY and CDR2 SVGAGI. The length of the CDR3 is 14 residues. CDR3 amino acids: CASSWDSMNTEAFF.

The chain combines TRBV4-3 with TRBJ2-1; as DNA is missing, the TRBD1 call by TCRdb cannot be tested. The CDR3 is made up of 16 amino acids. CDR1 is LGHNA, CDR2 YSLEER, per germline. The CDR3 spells CASSQDRDSSYNEQFF.

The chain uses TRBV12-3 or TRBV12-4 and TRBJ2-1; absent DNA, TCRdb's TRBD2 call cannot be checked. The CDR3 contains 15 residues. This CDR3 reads CASSLESGEYNEQFF.

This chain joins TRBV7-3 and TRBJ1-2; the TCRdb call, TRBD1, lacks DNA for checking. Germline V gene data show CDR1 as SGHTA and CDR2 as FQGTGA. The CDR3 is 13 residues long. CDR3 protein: CASSSGQGDGYTF. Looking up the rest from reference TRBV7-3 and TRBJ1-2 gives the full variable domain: GAGVSQTPSNKVTEKGKYVELRCDPISGHTALYWYRQSLGQGPEFLIYFQGTGAADDSGLPNDRFFAVRPEGSVSTLKIQRTERGDSAVYLCASSSGQGDGYTFGSGTRLTVV.

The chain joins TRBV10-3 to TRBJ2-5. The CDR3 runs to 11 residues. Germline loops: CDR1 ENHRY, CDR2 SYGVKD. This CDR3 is CAISDSETQYF.

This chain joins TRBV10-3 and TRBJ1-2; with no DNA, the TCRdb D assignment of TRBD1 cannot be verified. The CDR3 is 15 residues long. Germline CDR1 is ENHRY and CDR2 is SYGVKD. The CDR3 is CAISGAQGDNYGYTF.

The CDR3 is CASSLYHGHTEAFF. The chain combines TRBV7-2 with TRBJ1-1. Per germline, CDR1 SGHTA and CDR2 FQGNSA. This CDR3 has 14 amino acids.

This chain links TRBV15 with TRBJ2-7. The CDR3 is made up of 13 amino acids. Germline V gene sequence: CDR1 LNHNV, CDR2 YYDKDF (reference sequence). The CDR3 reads CATSKRGSYEQYF.

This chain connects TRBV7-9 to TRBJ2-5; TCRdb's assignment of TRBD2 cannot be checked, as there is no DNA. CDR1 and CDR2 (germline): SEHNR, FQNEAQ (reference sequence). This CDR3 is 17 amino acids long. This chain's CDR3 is CASSPSRRASAQETQYF.

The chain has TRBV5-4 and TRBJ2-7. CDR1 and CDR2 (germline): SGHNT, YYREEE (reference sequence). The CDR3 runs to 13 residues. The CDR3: CASSLEPPYEQYF.

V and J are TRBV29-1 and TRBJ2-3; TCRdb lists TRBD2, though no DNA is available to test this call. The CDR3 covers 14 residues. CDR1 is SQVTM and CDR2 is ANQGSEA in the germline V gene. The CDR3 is CSVEVGDGTDTQYF.

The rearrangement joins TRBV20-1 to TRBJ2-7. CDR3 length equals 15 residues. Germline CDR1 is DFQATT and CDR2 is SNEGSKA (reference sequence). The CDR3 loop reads CSARDTVTSDYEQYF.

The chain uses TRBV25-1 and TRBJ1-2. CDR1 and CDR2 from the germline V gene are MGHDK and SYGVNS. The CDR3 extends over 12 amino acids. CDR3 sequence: CASSPQGFGYTF.

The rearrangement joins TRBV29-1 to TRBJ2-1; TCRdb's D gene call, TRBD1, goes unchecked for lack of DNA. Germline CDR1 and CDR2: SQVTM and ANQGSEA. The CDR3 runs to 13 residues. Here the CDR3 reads CSTYPGTTDEQLF.

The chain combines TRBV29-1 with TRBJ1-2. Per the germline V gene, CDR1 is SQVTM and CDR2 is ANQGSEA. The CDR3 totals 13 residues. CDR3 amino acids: CSVLGPSNYGYTF.

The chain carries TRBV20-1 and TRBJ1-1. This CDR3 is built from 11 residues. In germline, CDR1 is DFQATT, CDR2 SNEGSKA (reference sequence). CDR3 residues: CSASTNTEAFF.

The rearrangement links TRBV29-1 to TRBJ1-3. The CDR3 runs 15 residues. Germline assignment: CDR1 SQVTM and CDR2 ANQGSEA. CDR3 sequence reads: CSVEPAANSGNTIYF.